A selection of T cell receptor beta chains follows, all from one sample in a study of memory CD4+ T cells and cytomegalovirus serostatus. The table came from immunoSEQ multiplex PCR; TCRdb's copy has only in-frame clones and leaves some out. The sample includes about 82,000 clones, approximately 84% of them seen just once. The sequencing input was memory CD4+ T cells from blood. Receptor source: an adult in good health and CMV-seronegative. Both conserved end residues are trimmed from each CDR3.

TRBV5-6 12 ASSFDRMNTEAF
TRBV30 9 AWSGQVEAF
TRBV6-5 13 ASSYKGQGGQPQH
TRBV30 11 ACAQRTTYEAF
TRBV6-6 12 ASFDLGINQPQH
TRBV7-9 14 ASSPRSAELNQPQH
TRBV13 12 ASSSNTVGDTIY
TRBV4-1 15 ASSQGLAGGSSYEQY
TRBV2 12 ASIRGGNTGELF
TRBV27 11 ASTTGQGVTQY
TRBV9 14 ASSTHQGLANEKLF
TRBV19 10 ASSILNQPQH
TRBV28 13 ASLSGGGGTDTQY
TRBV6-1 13 ASSEVGGGVDEQY
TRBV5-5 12 ASSLVGDAYGYT
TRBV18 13 ASSQLAGITDTQY
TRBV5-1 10 ASTQGLGLST
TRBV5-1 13 ASSLLRDSYNEQF
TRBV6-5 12 ASSPGVANEKLF
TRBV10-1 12 ASKTRRGSDTQY
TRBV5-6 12 ASSWDRENTEAF
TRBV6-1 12 ASCLARGTDTQY
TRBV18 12 ASSPSRQTYEQY
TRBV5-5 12 ASSLQGGTGELF
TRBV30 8 AWSAEKLF
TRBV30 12 AWSSSGGITEAF
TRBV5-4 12 ASSFGPMNTEAF
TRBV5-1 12 ASRIMGSNTEAF
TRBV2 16 ASSDSTDIRSGANVLT
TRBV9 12 ASSGGGFTGELF
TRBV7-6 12 ASSLSSYNSPLH
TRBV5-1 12 ASSSGTGGYEQY
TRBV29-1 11 SVLWGQTYEQY
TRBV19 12 ARRLWGRVPPLH
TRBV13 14 ASSLNGGTGIEKLF
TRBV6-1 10 ASSVTSYEQY
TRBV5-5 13 ASSLGTSNTGELF